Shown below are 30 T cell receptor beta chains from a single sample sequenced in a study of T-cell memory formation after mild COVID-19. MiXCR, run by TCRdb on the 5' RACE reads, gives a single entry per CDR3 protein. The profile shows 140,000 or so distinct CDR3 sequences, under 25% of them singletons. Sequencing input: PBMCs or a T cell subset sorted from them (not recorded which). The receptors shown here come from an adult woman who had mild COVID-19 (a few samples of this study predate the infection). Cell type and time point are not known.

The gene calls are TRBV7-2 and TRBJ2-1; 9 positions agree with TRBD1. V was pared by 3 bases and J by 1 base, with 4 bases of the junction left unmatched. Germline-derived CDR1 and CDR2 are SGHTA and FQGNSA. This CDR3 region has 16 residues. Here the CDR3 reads CASSFTGTGSYNEQFF. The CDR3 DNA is TGTGCCAGCAGCTTCACCGGGACAGGGTCCTACAATGAGCAGTTCTTC.

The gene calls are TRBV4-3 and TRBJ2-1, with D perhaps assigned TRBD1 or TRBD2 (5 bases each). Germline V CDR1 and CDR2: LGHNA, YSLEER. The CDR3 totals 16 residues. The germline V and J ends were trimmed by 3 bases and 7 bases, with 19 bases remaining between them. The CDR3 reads CASSHQPGPPGNEQFF. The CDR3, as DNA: TGCGCCAGCAGCCATCAACCGGGACCCCCTGGGAATGAGCAGTTCTTC.

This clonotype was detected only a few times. The CDR3 spells CASSRQGGNQPQHF. In DNA form, the CDR3 reads TGTGCCAGCAGTCGCCAGGGTGGCAATCAGCCCCAGCATTTT. V is TRBV6-5 and J is TRBJ1-5; D is perhaps TRBD1 (5 bases). The CDR3 is made up of 14 amino acids. V was shortened by 5 bases and J by 2 bases, with 10 bases between the two germline ends. The germline gives CDR1 MNHEY, CDR2 SVGAGI.

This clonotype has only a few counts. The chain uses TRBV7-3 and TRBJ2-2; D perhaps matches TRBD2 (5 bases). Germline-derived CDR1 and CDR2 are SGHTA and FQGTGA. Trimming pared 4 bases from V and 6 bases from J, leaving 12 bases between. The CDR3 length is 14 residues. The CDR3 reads CASSSIRESGELFF. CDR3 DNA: TGTGCCAGCAGCTCCATCCGGGAATCCGGGGAGCTGTTTTTT. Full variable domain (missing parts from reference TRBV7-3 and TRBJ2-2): GAGVSQTPSNKVTEKGKYVELRCDPISGHTALYWYRQSLGQGPEFLIYFQGTGAADDSGLPNDRFFAVRPEGSVSTLKIQRTERGDSAVYLCASSSIRESGELFFGEGSRLTVL.

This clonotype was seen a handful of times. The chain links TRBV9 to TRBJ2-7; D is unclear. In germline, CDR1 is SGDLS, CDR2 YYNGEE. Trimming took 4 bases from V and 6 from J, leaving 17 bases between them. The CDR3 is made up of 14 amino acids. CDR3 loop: CASSPNSLLGEQYF. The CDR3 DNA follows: TGTGCCAGCAGCCCAAATTCTCTCCTCGGCGAGCAGTACTTC.

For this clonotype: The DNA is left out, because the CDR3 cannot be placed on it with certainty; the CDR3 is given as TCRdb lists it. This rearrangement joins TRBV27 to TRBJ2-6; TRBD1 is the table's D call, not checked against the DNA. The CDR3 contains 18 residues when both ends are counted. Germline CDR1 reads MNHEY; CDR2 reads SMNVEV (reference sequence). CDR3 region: CASSSQGARTFGANVLTF.

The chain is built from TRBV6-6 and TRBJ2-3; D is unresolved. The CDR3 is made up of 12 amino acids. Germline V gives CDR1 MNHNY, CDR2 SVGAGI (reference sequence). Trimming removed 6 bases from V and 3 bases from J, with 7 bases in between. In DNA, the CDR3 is TGTGCCAGCAGACCTCAGACAGATACGCAGTATTTT. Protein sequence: CASRPQTDTQYF.

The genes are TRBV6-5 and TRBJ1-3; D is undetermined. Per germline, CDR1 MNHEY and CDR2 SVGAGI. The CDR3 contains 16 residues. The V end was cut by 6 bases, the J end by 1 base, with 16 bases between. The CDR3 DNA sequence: TGTGCCAGCAGCCTCTATAGTATTTCTTCTGGAAACACCATATATTTT. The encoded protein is CASSLYSISSGNTIYF.

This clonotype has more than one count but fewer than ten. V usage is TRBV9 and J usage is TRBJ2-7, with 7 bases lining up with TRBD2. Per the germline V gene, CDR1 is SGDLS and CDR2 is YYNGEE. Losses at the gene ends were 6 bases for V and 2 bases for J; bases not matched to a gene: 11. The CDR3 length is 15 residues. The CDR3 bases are TGTGCCAGCACGGTCGAAGCGGGGTCGACCTACGAGCAGTACTTC. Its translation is CASTVEAGSTYEQYF.

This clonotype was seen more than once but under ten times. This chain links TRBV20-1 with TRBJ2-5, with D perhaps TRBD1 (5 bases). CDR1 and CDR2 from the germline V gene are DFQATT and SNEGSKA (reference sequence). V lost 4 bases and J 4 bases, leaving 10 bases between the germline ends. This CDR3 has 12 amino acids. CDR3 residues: CSATGSGETQYF. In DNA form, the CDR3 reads TGCAGTGCTACAGGGTCGGGAGAGACCCAGTACTTC.

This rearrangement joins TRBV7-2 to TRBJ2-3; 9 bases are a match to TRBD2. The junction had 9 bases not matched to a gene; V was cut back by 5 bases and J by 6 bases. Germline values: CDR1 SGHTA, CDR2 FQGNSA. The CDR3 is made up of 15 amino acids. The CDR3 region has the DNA TGTGCCAGCAGCCCGACCAGCGGGGGGCCCGATACGCAGTATTTT. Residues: CASSPTSGGPDTQYF.

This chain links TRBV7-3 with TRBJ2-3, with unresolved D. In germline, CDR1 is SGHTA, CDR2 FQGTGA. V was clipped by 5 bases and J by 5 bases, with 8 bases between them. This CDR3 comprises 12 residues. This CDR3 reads CASSPWGDTQYF. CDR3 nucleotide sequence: TGTGCCAGCAGCCCTTGGGGAGATACGCAGTATTTT.

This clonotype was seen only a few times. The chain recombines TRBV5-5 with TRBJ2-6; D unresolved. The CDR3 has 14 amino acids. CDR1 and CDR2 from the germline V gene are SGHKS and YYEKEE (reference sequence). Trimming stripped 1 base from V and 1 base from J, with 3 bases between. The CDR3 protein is CASSLFSGANVLTF. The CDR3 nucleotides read TGTGCCAGCAGCTTGTTTTCTGGGGCCAACGTCCTGACTTTC.

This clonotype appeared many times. CDR3 DNA sequence: TGTGCCAGCAGTCTCGCCGGGGGTACCTACGAGCAGTACTTC. This codes for CASSLAGGTYEQYF. The chain recombines TRBV12-3 or TRBV12-4 with TRBJ2-7, with D perhaps TRBD2 (6 bases). The CDR3 runs to 14 residues. The V end lost 5 bases, the J end lost 2 bases, and 13 bases lay between the germline ends.

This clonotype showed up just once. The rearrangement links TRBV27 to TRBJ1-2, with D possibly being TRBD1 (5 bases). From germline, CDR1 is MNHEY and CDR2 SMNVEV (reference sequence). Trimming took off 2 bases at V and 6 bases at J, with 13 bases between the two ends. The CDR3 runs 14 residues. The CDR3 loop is CASSLGAIPNGYTF. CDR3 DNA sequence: TGTGCCAGCAGTTTAGGGGCCATCCCAAATGGCTACACCTTC.

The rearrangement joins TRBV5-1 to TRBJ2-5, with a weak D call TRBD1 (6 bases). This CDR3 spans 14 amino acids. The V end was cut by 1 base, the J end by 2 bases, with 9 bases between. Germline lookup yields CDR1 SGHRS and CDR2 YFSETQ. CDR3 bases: TGCGCCAGCAGCTTGTATGGGACACAAGAGACCCAGTACTTC. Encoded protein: CASSLYGTQETQYF.

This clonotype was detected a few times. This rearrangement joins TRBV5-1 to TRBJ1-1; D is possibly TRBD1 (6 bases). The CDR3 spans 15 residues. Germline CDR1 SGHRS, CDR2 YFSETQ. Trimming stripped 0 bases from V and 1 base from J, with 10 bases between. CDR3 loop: CASSLGGGSNTEAFF. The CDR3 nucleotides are TGCGCCAGCAGCTTGGGTGGGGGCTCGAACACTGAAGCTTTCTTT.

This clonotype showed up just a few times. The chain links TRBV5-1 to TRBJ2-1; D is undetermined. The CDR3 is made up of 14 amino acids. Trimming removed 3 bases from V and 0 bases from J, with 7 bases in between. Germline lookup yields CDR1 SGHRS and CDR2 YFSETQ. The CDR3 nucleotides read TGCGCCAGCAGCTGGAAGTCCTCCTACAATGAGCAGTTCTTC. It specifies CASSWKSSYNEQFF.

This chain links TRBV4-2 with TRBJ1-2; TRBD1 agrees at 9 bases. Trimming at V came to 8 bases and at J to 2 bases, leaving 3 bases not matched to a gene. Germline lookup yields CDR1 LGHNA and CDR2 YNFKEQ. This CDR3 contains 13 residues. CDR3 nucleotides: TGTGCCAGCGGTGACAGGGGGAACTATGGCTACACCTTC. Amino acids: CASGDRGNYGYTF.

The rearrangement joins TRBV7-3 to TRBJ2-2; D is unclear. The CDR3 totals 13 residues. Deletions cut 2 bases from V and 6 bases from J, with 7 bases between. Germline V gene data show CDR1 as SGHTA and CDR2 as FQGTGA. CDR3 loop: CASSLSRAGELFF. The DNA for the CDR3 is TGTGCCAGCAGCTTATCTAGGGCCGGGGAGCTGTTTTTT.

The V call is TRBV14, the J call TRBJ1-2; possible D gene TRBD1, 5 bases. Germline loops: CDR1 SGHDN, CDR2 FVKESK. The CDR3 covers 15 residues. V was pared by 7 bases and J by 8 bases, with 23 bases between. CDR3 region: CASKSDVRGGGGYTF. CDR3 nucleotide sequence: TGTGCCAGCAAGAGTGATGTTCGGGGCGGCGGCGGCTACACCTTC.

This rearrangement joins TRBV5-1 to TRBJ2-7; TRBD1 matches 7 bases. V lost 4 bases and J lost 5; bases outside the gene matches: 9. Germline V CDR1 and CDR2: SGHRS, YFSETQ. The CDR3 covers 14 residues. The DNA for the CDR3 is TGCGCCAGCAGCAACGACAGGGCGCGAGACGAGCAGTACTTC. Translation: CASSNDRARDEQYF.

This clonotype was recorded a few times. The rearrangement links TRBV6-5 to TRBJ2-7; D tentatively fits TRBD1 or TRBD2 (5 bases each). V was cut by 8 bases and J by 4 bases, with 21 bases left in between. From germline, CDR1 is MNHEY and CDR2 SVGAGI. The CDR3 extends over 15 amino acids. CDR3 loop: CASHLAHGGIYEQYF. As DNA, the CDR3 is TGTGCCAGCCACCTGGCGCATGGGGGTATTTACGAGCAGTACTTC.

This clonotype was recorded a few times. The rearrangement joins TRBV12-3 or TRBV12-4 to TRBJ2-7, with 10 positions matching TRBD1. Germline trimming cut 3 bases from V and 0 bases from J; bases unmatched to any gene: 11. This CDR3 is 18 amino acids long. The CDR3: CASSLGDRGVGGSYEQYF. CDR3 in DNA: TGTGCCAGCAGTTTGGGGGACAGGGGAGTTGGTGGCTCCTACGAGCAGTACTTC.

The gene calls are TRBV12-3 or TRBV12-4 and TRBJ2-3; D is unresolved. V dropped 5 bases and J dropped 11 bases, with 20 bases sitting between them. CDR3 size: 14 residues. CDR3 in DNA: TGTGCCAGCAGTGCCGCCCTGCCCCCTAAGATGCAGTATTTT. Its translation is CASSAALPPKMQYF.

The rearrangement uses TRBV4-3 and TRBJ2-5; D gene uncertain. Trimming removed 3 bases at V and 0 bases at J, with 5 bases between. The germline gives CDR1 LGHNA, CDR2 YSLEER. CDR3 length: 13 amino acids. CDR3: CASSHGHQETQYF. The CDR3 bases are TGCGCCAGCAGCCACGGACACCAAGAGACCCAGTACTTC.

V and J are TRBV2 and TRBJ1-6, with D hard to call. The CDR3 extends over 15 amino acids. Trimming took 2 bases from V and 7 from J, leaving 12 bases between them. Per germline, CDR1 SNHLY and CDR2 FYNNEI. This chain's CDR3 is CASSETIAGNSPLHF. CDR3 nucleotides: TGTGCCAGCAGTGAAACAATAGCGGGGAATTCACCCCTCCACTTT.

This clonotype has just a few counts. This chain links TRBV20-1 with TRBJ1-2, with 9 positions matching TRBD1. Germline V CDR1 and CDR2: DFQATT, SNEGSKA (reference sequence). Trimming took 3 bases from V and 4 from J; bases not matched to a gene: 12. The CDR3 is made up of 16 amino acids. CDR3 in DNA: TGCAGTGCTAGGTTCATAGGGACAGGGTTTGTCTATGGCTACACCTTC. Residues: CSARFIGTGFVYGYTF.

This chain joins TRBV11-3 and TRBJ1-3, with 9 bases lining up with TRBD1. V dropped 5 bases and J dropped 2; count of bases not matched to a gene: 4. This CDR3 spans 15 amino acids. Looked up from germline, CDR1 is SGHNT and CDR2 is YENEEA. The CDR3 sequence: CASSAGTGTGNTIYF. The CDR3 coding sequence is TGTGCCAGCAGCGCCGGGACAGGGACTGGAAACACCATATATTTT.

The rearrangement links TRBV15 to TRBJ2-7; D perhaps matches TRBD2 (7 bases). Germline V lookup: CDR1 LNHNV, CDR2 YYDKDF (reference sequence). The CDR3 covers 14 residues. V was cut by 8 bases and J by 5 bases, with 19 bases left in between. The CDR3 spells CATVLGGGVHEQYF. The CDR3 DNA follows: TGTGCCACCGTGTTAGGGGGAGGGGTCCACGAGCAGTACTTC.